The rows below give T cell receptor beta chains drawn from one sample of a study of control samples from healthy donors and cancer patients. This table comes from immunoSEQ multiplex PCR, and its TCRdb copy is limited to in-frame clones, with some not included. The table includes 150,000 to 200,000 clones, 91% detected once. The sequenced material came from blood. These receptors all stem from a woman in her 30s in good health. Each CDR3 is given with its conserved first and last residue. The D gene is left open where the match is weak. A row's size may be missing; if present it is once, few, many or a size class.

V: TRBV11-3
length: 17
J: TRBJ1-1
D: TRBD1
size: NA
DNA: TGTGCCAGCAGCTGGGGACAGGGGGCTGCAAAGGACACTGAAGCTTTCTTT
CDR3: CASSWGQGAAKDTEAFF

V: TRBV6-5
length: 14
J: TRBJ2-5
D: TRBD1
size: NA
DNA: TGTGCCAGCAATGGACAGGGGGCTGGAGAGACCCAGTACTTC
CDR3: CASNGQGAGETQYF

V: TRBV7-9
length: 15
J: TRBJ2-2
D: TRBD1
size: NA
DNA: TGTGCCAGCAGCTTAGGCACAGGGGTTTCCGGGGAGCTGTTTTTT
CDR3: CASSLGTGVSGELFF

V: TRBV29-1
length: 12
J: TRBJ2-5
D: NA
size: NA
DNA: TGCAGCGTTGAACAGGGTGGGGAGACCCAGTACTTC
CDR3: CSVEQGGETQYF

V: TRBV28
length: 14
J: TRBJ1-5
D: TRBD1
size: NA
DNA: TGTGCCAGCAGTTTAGGACAGGGCAATCAGCCCCAGCATTTT
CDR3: CASSLGQGNQPQHF

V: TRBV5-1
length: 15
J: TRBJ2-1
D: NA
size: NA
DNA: TGCGCCAGCAGCTTGGGGCAGGCCTCCTACAATGAGCAGTTCTTC
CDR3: CASSLGQASYNEQFF

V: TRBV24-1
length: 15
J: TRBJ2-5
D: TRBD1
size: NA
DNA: TGTGCCACCAGTGGGACAGGGTCGTACCAAGAGACCCAGTACTTC
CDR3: CATSGTGSYQETQYF

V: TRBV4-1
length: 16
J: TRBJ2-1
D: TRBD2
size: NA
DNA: TGCGCCAGCAGCCCTAGGACTAGCGGGACCTACAATGAGCAGTTCTTC
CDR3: CASSPRTSGTYNEQFF

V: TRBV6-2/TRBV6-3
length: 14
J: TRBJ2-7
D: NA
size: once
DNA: TGTGCCAGCAGTCCCCGGGACACCAGATACGAGCAGTACTTC
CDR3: CASSPRDTRYEQYF

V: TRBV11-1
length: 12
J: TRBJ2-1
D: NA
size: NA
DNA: TGTGCCAGCAGCGGACAGCACAATGAGCAGTTCTTC
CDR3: CASSGQHNEQFF

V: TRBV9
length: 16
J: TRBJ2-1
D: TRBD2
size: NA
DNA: TGTGCCAGCAGCGTAGCCCAGCGGGGCTCCTACAATGAGCAGTTCTTC
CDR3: CASSVAQRGSYNEQFF

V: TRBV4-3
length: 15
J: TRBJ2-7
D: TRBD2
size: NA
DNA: TGCGCCAGCAGCCAAGATTCCCTAGCGGGGAACGAGCAGTACTTC
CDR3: CASSQDSLAGNEQYF

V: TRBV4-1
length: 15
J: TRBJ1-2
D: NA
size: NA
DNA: TGCGCCAGCAGCCAAGATGGGAGGGTTCACTATGGCTACACCTTC
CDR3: CASSQDGRVHYGYTF

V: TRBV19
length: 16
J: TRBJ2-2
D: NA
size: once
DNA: TGTGCCAGTAGAGGGCCGCTAGCGTCGAACACCGGGGAGCTGTTTTTT
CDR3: CASRGPLASNTGELFF

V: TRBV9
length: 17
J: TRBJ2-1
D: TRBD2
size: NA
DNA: TGTGCCAGCAGCCTTCTCCCAGGGACTAGCGGGAGCAATGAGCAGTTCTTC
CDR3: CASSLLPGTSGSNEQFF

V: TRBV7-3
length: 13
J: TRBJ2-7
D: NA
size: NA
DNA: TGTGCCAGCAGCTCCTCGCTGCCATACGAGCAGTACTTC
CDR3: CASSSSLPYEQYF

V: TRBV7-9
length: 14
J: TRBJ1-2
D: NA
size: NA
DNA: TGTGCCAGCAGCTTAGTAAGGGCAGCCTATGGCTACACCTTC
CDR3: CASSLVRAAYGYTF

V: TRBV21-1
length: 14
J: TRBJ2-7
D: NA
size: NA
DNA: TGTGCCAGCAGCAAATCCCGGACCTCCTACGAGCAGTACTTC
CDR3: CASSKSRTSYEQYF

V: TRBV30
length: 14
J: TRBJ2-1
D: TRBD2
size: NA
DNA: TGTGCCTGGAGCCCACTAGCGGGAGTGGGTGAGCAGTTCTTC
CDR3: CAWSPLAGVGEQFF

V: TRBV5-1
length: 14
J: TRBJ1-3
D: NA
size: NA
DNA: TGCGCCAGCAGCTTGCAGGGGCCTGGAAACACCATATATTTT
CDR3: CASSLQGPGNTIYF

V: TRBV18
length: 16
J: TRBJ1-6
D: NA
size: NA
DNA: TGTGCCAGCTCACGGGCGGGGGCCTCCTATAATTCACCCCTCCACTTT
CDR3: CASSRAGASYNSPLHF

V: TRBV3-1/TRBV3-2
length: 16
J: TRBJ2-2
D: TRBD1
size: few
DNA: TGTGCCAGCAGCCAAAGTAGGACAGGGTACACCGGGGAGCTGTTTTTT
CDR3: CASSQSRTGYTGELFF

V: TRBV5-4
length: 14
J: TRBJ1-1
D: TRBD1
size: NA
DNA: TGTGCCAGCAGCAAGGGACAGGGGTACACTGAAGCTTTCTTT
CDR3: CASSKGQGYTEAFF

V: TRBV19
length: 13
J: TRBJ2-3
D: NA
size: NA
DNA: TGTGCCAGTAGTCCCGGAAACACAGATACGCAGTATTTT
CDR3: CASSPGNTDTQYF

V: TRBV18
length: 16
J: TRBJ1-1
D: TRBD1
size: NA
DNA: TGTGCCAGCTCACCGGGACAGGGGAACTTGAACACTGAAGCTTTCTTT
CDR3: CASSPGQGNLNTEAFF

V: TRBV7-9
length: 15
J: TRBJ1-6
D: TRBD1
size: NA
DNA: TGTGCCAGCAGCCCCCCGGGACAGCCTAATTCACCCCTCCACTTT
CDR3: CASSPPGQPNSPLHF

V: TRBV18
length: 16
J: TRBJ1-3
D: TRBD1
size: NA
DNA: TGTGCCAGCTCTTTACAGGGGCCAACCTCTGGAAACACCATATATTTT
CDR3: CASSLQGPTSGNTIYF

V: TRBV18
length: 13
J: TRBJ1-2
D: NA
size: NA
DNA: TGTGCCAGCTCACGGGCCAGGGAGGAGGGCTACACCTTC
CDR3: CASSRAREEGYTF

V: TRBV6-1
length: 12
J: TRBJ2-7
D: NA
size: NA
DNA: TGTGCCAGCAGTGAAGGTGGAGGGAAGCAGTACTTC
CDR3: CASSEGGGKQYF

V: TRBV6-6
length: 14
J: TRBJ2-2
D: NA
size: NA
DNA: TGTGCCAGCAGTAAACAGTGGGACACCGGGGAGCTGTTTTTT
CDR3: CASSKQWDTGELFF

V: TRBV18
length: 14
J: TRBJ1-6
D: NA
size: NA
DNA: TGTGCCAGCTCACTAAAGACAGATAATTCACCCCTCCACTTT
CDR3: CASSLKTDNSPLHF

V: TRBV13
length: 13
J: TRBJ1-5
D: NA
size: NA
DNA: TGTGCCAGCAGCTTAGGTACAGCTCAGCCCCAGCATTTT
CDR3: CASSLGTAQPQHF

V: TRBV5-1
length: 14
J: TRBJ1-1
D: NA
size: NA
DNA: TGCGCCAGCAGCTTAACAGGCCTGAACACTGAAGCTTTCTTT
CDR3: CASSLTGLNTEAFF

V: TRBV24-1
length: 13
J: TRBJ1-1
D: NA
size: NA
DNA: TGTGCCACCAGTGATTGGGGGAACACTGAAGCTTTCTTT
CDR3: CATSDWGNTEAFF

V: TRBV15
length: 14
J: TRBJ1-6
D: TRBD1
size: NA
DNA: TGTGCCACCAGCTCTGACAGGGGTAATTCACCCCTCCACTTT
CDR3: CATSSDRGNSPLHF

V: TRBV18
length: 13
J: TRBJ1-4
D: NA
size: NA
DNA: TGTGCCAGCTCACCCCAGAGCGGTGAAAAACTGTTTTTT
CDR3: CASSPQSGEKLFF

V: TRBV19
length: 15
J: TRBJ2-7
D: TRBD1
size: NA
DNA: TGTGCCAGTAGTAGTCCGGGACAGAGCTCCTACGAGCAGTACTTC
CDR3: CASSSPGQSSYEQYF

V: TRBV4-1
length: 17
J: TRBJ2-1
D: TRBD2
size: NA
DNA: TGCGCCAGCAGCCAAGGTCCCGGACTAGCGGACGACAATGAGCAGTTCTTC
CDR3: CASSQGPGLADDNEQFF

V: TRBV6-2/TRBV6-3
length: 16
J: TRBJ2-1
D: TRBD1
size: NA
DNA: TGTGCCAGCAGTTATATGGGACAGGGAGGGGGCAATGAGCAGTTCTTC
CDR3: CASSYMGQGGGNEQFF

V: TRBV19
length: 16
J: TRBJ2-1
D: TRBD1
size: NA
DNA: TGTGCCAGTAGTCCCTCCCCCGGGACAGTATACAATGAGCAGTTCTTC
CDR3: CASSPSPGTVYNEQFF

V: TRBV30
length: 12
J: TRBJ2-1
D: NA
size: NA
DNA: TGTGCCTGGAGTGTATGGGGGGATGAGCAGTTCTTC
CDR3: CAWSVWGDEQFF

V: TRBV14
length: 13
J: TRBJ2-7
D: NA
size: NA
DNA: TGTGCCAGCAGCCAGGGGGCCTCCTACGAGCAGTACTTC
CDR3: CASSQGASYEQYF